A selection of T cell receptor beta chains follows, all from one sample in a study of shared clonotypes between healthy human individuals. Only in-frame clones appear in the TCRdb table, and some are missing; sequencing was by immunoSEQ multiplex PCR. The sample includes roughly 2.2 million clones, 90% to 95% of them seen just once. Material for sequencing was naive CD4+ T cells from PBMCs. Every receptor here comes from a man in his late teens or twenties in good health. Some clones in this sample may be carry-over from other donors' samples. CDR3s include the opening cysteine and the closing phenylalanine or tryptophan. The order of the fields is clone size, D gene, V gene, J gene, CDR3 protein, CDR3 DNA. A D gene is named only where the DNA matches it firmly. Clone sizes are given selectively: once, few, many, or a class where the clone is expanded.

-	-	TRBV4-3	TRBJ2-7	CASSLKVGMGGEQYF	TGCGCCAGCAGCCTAAAGGTGGGGATGGGCGGCGAGCAGTACTTC
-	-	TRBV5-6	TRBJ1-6	CASNLRGVLASPLHF	TGTGCCAGCAATCTGCGGGGGGTTCTAGCTTCACCCCTCCACTTT
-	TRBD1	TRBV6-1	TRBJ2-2	CASRDRPGTGELFF	TGTGCCAGCAGGGACAGGCCAGGCACCGGGGAGCTGTTTTTT
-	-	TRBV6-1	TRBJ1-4	CASSDSGLMKKLFF	TGTGCCAGCAGTGACTCAGGGTTAATGAAAAAACTGTTTTTT
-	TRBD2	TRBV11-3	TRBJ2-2	CASSPGGWTGELFF	TGTGCCAGCAGCCCGGGGGGGTGGACCGGGGAGCTGTTTTTT
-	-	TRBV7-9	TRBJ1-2	CASSLREDYGYTF	TGTGCCAGCAGCTTAAGGGAGGACTATGGCTACACCTTC
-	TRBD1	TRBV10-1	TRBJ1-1	CASSGGQGVTEAFF	TGCGCCAGCAGTGGAGGACAGGGAGTCACTGAAGCTTTCTTT
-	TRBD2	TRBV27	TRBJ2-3	CASSSPTPGRAKPDTQYF	TGTGCCAGCAGTTCCCCAACCCCCGGGAGGGCCAAACCAGATACGCAGTATTTT
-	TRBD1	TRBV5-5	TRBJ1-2	CASSLQGQGRGYTF	TGTGCCAGCAGCTTGCAGGGACAGGGTCGTGGCTACACCTTC
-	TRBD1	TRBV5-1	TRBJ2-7	CASSFRTGGYEQYF	TGCGCCAGCAGCTTCCGGACAGGGGGCTACGAGCAGTACTTC
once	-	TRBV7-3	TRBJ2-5	CASSQTSGAQETQYF	TGTGCCAGCAGCCAGACCAGCGGCGCACAAGAGACCCAGTACTTC
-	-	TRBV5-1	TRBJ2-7	CASSPGRGSYEQYF	TGCGCCAGCAGCCCTGGGAGGGGGTCCTACGAGCAGTACTTC
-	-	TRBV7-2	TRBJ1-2	CASSLVGANYGYTF	TGTGCCAGCAGCTTAGTGGGAGCTAACTATGGCTACACCTTC
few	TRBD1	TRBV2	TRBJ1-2	CASSAGQGSRYGYTF	TGTGCCAGCAGCGCTGGACAGGGAAGTCGGTATGGCTACACCTTC
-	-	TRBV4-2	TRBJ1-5	CASSQDTKGGKGGNQPQHF	TGTGCCAGCAGCCAAGATACCAAGGGAGGGAAGGGTGGCAATCAGCCCCAGCATTTT
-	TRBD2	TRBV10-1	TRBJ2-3	CASSDPLAGGDTQYF	TGCGCCAGCAGTGATCCCCTGGCGGGAGGTGATACGCAGTATTTT
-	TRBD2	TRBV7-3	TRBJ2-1	CASSRGLAAYNEQFF	TGTGCCAGCAGCCGAGGACTAGCGGCCTACAATGAGCAGTTCTTC
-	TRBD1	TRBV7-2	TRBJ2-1	CASSWDRGTYNEQFF	TGTGCCAGCAGCTGGGACAGGGGGACCTACAATGAGCAGTTCTTC
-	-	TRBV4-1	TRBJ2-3	CASSQNSPSAITDTQYF	TGCGCCAGCAGCCAAAACTCACCCAGCGCGATCACAGATACGCAGTATTTT
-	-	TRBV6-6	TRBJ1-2	CASSLSQGIYGYTF	TGTGCCAGCAGCTTATCACAGGGAATCTATGGCTACACCTTC
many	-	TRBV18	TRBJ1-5	CASSPGAIRGNQPQHF	TGTGCCAGCTCACCGGGAGCTATCCGGGGCAATCAGCCCCAGCATTTT
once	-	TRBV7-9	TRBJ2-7	CASSSHYEQYF	TGTGCCAGCAGCTCTCATTACGAGCAGTACTTC
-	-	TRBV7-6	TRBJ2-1	CASSPNRPPGEQFF	TGTGCCAGCAGCCCTAACAGGCCTCCGGGTGAGCAGTTCTTC
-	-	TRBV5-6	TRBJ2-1	CASSPPRRDGNEQFF	TGTGCCAGCAGCCCCCCCCGCAGGGACGGGAATGAGCAGTTCTTC
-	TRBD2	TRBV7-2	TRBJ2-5	CASSWGTSGETQYF	TGTGCCAGCAGCTGGGGGACTAGCGGGGAGACCCAGTACTTC
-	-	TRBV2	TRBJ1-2	CASTGQLANYGYTF	TGTGCCAGCACGGGACAACTTGCTAACTATGGCTACACCTTC
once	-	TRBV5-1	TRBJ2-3	CASSYRPVTDTQYF	TGCGCCAGCAGCTACAGGCCCGTCACAGATACGCAGTATTTT
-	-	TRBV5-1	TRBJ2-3	CASSLGGTRTDTQYF	TGCGCCAGCAGCTTGGGTGGGACCCGCACAGATACGCAGTATTTT
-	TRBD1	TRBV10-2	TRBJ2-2	CASSESRDRSSSGELFF	TGCGCCAGCAGTGAGTCCCGGGACAGGTCGAGCTCCGGGGAGCTGTTTTTT
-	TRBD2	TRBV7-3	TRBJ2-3	CASKSVGTSGSTDTQYF	TGTGCCAGCAAATCTGTGGGGACTAGCGGAAGCACAGATACGCAGTATTTT
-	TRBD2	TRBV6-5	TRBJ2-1	CASSYRPSGRHNEQFF	TGTGCCAGCAGTTACAGGCCTAGCGGGAGGCACAATGAGCAGTTCTTC
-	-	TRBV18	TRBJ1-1	CASSPPAPSTEAFF	TGTGCCAGCTCACCACCGGCGCCGAGCACTGAAGCTTTCTTT
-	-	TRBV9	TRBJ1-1	CASSPGPFVRTEAFF	TGTGCCAGCAGCCCGGGCCCTTTCGTACGGACTGAAGCTTTCTTT
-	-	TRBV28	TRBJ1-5	CASSLRQIGNQPQHF	TGTGCCAGCAGTTTGAGGCAGATAGGGAATCAGCCCCAGCATTTT
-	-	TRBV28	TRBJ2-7	CASSSPGLTYEQYF	TGTGCCAGCAGTTCTCCGGGCCTTACCTACGAGCAGTACTTC
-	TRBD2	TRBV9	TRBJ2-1	CASSGPSGINEQFF	TGTGCCAGCAGCGGTCCTAGCGGGATTAATGAGCAGTTCTTC
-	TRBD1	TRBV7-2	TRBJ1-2	CASSLRDRAVYGYTF	TGTGCCAGCAGCTTAAGGGACAGGGCTGTCTATGGCTACACCTTC
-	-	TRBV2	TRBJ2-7	CASSEAIDRGEQYF	TGTGCCAGCAGTGAAGCGATAGATCGAGGGGAGCAGTACTTC
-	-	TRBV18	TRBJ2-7	CASSPQAIHSYEQYF	TGTGCCAGCTCACCACAGGCGATCCACTCCTACGAGCAGTACTTC
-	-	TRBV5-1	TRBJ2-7	CASRGQLSVTDSYEQYF	TGCGCCAGCAGGGGTCAACTATCAGTAACTGATTCCTACGAGCAGTACTTC
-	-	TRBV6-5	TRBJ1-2	CASRLNISPGEGYTF	TGTGCCAGCAGGTTAAACATTAGTCCCGGGGAAGGCTACACCTTC
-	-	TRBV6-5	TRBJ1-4	CASSTNRASEKLFF	TGTGCCAGCAGTACAAACAGGGCCAGCGAAAAACTGTTTTTT
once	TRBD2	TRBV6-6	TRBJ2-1	CASSYSLAGVPGEQFF	TGTGCCAGCAGTTACTCTCTAGCGGGAGTCCCGGGTGAGCAGTTCTTC
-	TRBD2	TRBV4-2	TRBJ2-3	CASSQDLTSGSRTDTQYF	TGTGCCAGCAGCCAAGATCTTACCAGCGGGAGTAGGACAGATACGCAGTATTTT
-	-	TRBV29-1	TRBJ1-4	CSVAWRRNEKLFF	TGCAGCGTTGCCTGGCGGAGAAATGAAAAACTGTTTTTT
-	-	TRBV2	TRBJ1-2	CASSRVSYGYTF	TGTGCCAGCAGCCGGGTCTCCTATGGCTACACCTTC
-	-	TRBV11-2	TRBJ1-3	CASSLSSGGMNTIYF	TGTGCCAGCAGCTTAAGCTCCGGGGGTATGAACACCATATATTTT
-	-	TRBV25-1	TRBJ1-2	CASSENYGYTF	TGTGCCAGCAGCGAAAACTATGGCTACACCTTC
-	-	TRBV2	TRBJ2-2	CASNVQSTGELFF	TGTGCCAGCAACGTGCAGAGCACCGGGGAGCTGTTTTTT
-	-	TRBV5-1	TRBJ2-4	CASSWGQGFKNIQYF	TGCGCCAGCAGCTGGGGTCAGGGGTTCAAAAACATTCAGTACTTC
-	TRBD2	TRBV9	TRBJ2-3	CASSVGSTSGPDTQYF	TGTGCCAGCAGCGTAGGTTCCACTAGCGGTCCAGATACGCAGTATTTT
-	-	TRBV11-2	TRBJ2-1	CASSFPTVFPFF	TGTGCCAGCAGCTTCCCCACGGTCTTCCCGTTCTTC
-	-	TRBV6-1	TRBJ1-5	CASSENQPQHF	TGTGCCAGCAGTGAAAATCAGCCCCAGCATTTT
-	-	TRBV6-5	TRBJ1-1	CASSYSRAEAFF	TGTGCCAGCAGTTACTCGAGGGCCGAAGCTTTCTTT